This T cell receptor beta chain comes out of a study of long-term antiretroviral therapy in people with HIV. V was cut by 11 bases and J by 5 bases, with 6 bases left in between. The germline V gene has CDR1 MNHNS and CDR2 SASEGT. There are 9 residues in the CDR3. To note about this clone: Its antigen is currently unknown.

Study-wide results and limits: Post-ART diversity increased but stayed below transplant donor controls. On ART adherence, viral resistance or therapy changes, no data were available.

This was the immunoSEQ v3.0 assay at survey level. Sequencing aimed at about 35,000-55,000 T-cell genomes per sample. Some clones are missing from TCRdb's copy, which holds only in-frame ones; the method was immunoSEQ multiplex PCR. The sample shows about 17,000 clones, 79% of them seen only once. Every specimen held between about 1-10 million cryopreserved PBMC. These were thawed and washed before DNA extraction. The source was unsorted PBMCs, collected at the start of antiretroviral therapy. This sequence was found in a young man with HIV. The rearrangement links TRBV6-1 to TRBJ1-1; the D is unclear. The CDR3 bases are TGTGCCGGTGGAACTGAAGCTTTCTTT. Its translation: CAGGTEAFF.